A single sample gave rise to the 32 T cell receptor beta chains below, sequenced in a study of T cells in Graves' hyperthyroidism and ophthalmopathy. What was amplified from RNA transcripts were TCR beta CDR3 regions. A set of HTBI primers served as the primers for a first-round RT-PCR of the TCR CDR3. One entry per CDR3 protein, called by TCRdb with MiXCR from the multiplex PCR reads. The sample holds around 250,000 distinct CDR3 sequences, about 15% seen once. Material for sequencing was blood. These TCRs come from a woman aged 35 to 49 with Graves' hyperthyroidism that later progressed to Graves' ophthalmopathy.

This clonotype occurred many times. This sequence joins TRBV2 and TRBJ2-3, with D perhaps TRBD2 (6 bases). Germline CDR1 SNHLY, CDR2 FYNNEI. The CDR3 covers 15 residues. Between the trimmed V and J ends, which lost 2 bases and 0 bases, there was a span of 9 bases. CDR3: CASSEPRGSTDTQYF. In nucleotides, the CDR3 is TGTGCCAGCAGTGAACCCCGGGGGAGCACAGATACGCAGTATTTT.

In this sample, this clonotype turned up many times. The rearrangement joins TRBV28 to TRBJ2-2, with 8 nucleotides matching TRBD1. V lost 5 bases, J lost 9 bases, and 8 bases stayed unmatched. The CDR3 totals 14 residues. The germline V gene has CDR1 MDHEN and CDR2 SYDVKM. The CDR3 coding sequence is TGTGCCAGCAGTGACCCGACAGGGGCCAGGGAGCTGTTTTTT. This translates into CASSDPTGARELFF.

This chain joins TRBV29-1 and TRBJ1-3; D unclear. The CDR3 contains 11 residues. Germline CDR1 is SQVTM and CDR2 is ANQGSEA. V shed 4 bases and J shed 4 bases, with 5 bases lying between them. The CDR3 loop reads CSVVKGNTIYF. The CDR3, as DNA: TGCAGCGTTGTCAAAGGAAACACCATATATTTT. Looking up the rest from reference TRBV29-1 and TRBJ1-3 gives the full variable domain: SAVISQKPSRDICQRGTSLTIQCQVDSQVTMMFWYRQQPGQSLTLIATANQGSEATYESGFVIDKFPISRPNLTFSTLTVSNMSPEDSSIYLCSVVKGNTIYFGEGSWLTVV.

This clonotype has at least ten counts. The rearrangement uses TRBV28 and TRBJ2-7; perhaps TRBD2 as D (6 bases). Between the trimmed V and J ends, which lost 6 bases and 0 bases, there was a span of 12 bases. The germline V gene has CDR1 MDHEN and CDR2 SYDVKM. The CDR3 sequence is 14 residues long. The DNA of the CDR3 is TGTGCCAGCAGGGTGGCCGGGGGCTCCTACGAGCAGTACTTC. Translating gives CASRVAGGSYEQYF. The full variable domain, with the rest looked up from reference TRBV28 and TRBJ2-7, is DVKVTQSSRYLVKRTGEKVFLECVQDMDHENMFWYRQDPGLGLRLIYFSYDVKMKEKGDIPEGYSVSREKKERFSLILESASTNQTSMYLCASRVAGGSYEQYFGPGTRLTVT.

This clonotype was seen at least ten times. The chain joins TRBV5-1 to TRBJ2-5; unclear D gene. Trimming took off 6 bases at V and 5 bases at J, with 17 bases between the two ends. CDR3 length: 14 residues. CDR1 is SGHRS, CDR2 YFSETQ, per germline. CDR3 nucleotides: TGCGCCAGCACCCGTCTGGAGATCGGGGAGACCCAGTACTTC. This codes for CASTRLEIGETQYF.

This clonotype was counted many times. The chain carries TRBV20-1 and TRBJ2-7, with 8 bases aligning to TRBD2. The CDR3 loop spans 13 amino acids. Trimming cost V 3 bases and J 3 bases; bases outside gene matches: 4. Germline V CDR1 and CDR2: DFQATT, SNEGSKA (reference sequence). The CDR3 region has the DNA TGCAGTGCTAGCGGGAGGGGGTTCTACGAGCAGTACTTC. Translating gives CSASGRGFYEQYF.

This clonotype has a handful of counts. The V gene is TRBV20-1, the J gene TRBJ2-3; D uncertain. Trimming removed 1 base from V and 0 bases from J, with 8 bases in between. Germline V gene data show CDR1 as DFQATT and CDR2 as SNEGSKA (reference sequence). This CDR3 has 14 residues. CDR3 amino acids: CSARVVRSTDTQYF. Written as DNA, the CDR3 is TGCAGTGCTAGAGTGGTCCGCAGCACAGATACGCAGTATTTT.

Comment on this clonotype: One end of the junction does not line up with germline, which may come from a read error. This chain's CDR3 is CASSLDLASGGTDTQYF. CDR3 in DNA: TGTGCCAGCAGCTTAGATCTTGCTAGCGGGGGCACGGATACGCAGTATTTT. The rearrangement links TRBV11-2 to TRBJ2-3; 10 bases align to TRBD2. Germline CDR1 SGHAT, CDR2 FQNNGV. This CDR3 has 17 amino acids.

This clonotype was observed many times. The chain's CDR3 is CASSPTGETEAFF. In nucleotides, the CDR3 is TGTGCCAGCAGCCCTACGGGGGAGACTGAAGCTTTCTTT. V gene TRBV7-3 combines with J gene TRBJ1-1; D perhaps matches TRBD1 (5 bases). Germline V gene sequence: CDR1 SGHTA, CDR2 FQGTGA. The CDR3 consists of 13 residues. Trimming stripped 5 bases from V and 5 bases from J, with 12 bases between.

This clonotype was detected ten times or more. This chain links TRBV28 with TRBJ1-1; 8 positions agree with TRBD1. V was clipped by 5 bases and J by 5 bases; unmatched bases: 22. Germline-derived CDR1 and CDR2 are MDHEN and SYDVKM. The length of the CDR3 is 19 residues. The CDR3 DNA follows: TGTGCCAGCAGTCAACGAAGGGGACAGGTCCTACTCGGAGGGACTGAAGCTTTCTTT. Protein product: CASSQRRGQVLLGGTEAFF.

This clonotype was counted many times. The gene calls are TRBV12-5 and TRBJ2-2; 7 positions match TRBD2. Per the germline V gene, CDR1 is LGHNT and CDR2 is FRNRAP. The ends lost 8 bases at V and 6 bases at J; junction bases unmatched: 15. The CDR3 has 16 amino acids. CDR3 DNA: TGTGCTAGTTCCCCCCTGGGGACTACCCCTCCCGGGGAGCTGTTTTTT. This encodes CASSPLGTTPPGELFF.

This clonotype was recorded at least ten times. The chain uses TRBV18 and TRBJ2-5; D is unresolved. CDR1 is KGHSH and CDR2 is LQKENI in the germline V gene. The CDR3 length is 11 residues. With 3 bases removed from V and 5 bases from J, the gap between germline ends came to 4 bases. The DNA for the CDR3 is TGTGCCAGCTCACCCTCCGAGACCCAGTACTTC. This sequence encodes CASSPSETQYF.

Ten or more counts support this clonotype. V gene TRBV28 combines with J gene TRBJ2-7; D is possibly TRBD1 (5 bases). Germline lookup yields CDR1 MDHEN and CDR2 SYDVKM. Trimming left V 5 bases short and J 0 bases short, with 8 bases between. The CDR3 covers 13 residues. The CDR3 sequence is CASSVDNSYEQYF. The CDR3 region has the DNA TGTGCCAGCAGTGTGGACAACTCCTACGAGCAGTACTTC.

This clonotype was found many times. V gene TRBV14 combines with J gene TRBJ2-5; the D gene is possibly TRBD1 (6 bases). Germline V CDR1 and CDR2: SGHDN, FVKESK. This CDR3 contains 14 residues. Between the trimmed V and J ends, which lost 2 bases and 3 bases, there was a span of 10 bases. CDR3 nucleotide sequence: TGTGCCAGCAGCCAAAAAAACAGGGAAGAGACCCAGTACTTC. It is translated as CASSQKNREETQYF. The whole variable domain, filled in from reference TRBV14 and TRBJ2-5, reads EAGVTQFPSHSVIEKGQTVTLRCDPISGHDNLYWYRRVMGKEIKFLLHFVKESKQDESGMPNNRFLAERTGGTYSTLKVQPAELEDSGVYFCASSQKNREETQYFGPGTRLLVL.

This clonotype was found a few times. This chain joins TRBV4-1 and TRBJ2-2; D gene ambiguous. The CDR3 loop spans 14 amino acids. From germline, CDR1 is MGHRA and CDR2 YSYEKL. V was shortened by 0 bases and J by 9 bases, with 11 bases between the two germline ends. CDR3 DNA: TGCGCCAGCAGCCAAGATACTGGGGTCAGGGAGCTGTTTTTT. Amino acids: CASSQDTGVRELFF.

This clonotype is a singleton in its sample. This rearrangement joins TRBV9 to TRBJ2-3; D is unresolved. This CDR3 comprises 12 residues. The ends were cut back, 5 bases at V and 6 bases at J, with 10 bases in the middle. Germline CDR1 reads SGDLS; CDR2 reads YYNGEE. CDR3 sequence: CASRGSRDTQYF. Here the CDR3 DNA reads TGTGCCAGCAGGGGCTCTCGCGATACGCAGTATTTT.

This clonotype was recorded at least ten times. V and J are TRBV24-1 and TRBJ2-5; unclear D gene. Trimming pared 5 bases from V and 2 bases from J, leaving 5 bases between. The CDR3 loop spans 12 amino acids. Germline loops: CDR1 KGHDR, CDR2 SFDVKD. The CDR3 DNA follows: TGTGCCACCAGTGCTGCACAAGAGACCCAGTACTTC. Its translation is CATSAAQETQYF.

The CDR3 protein is CASNGQGAYEQYF. CDR3 DNA sequence: TGTGCCAGCAATGGGCAGGGGGCCTACGAGCAGTACTTC. The J gene is TRBJ2-7, the V gene TRBV2; TRBD1 matches 7 bases. From germline, CDR1 is SNHLY and CDR2 FYNNEI. The length of the CDR3 is 13 residues. The trim removed 7 bases at V and 2 bases at J, leaving 5 bases unmatched.

Ten or more counts support this clonotype. The chain is built from TRBV11-2 and TRBJ2-7; D gene unclear. This CDR3 region has 15 residues. Trimming shortened V by 1 base and J by 0 bases, and 10 bases separated the two germline ends. The V gene's germline CDR1 is SGHAT and CDR2 FQNNGV. The chain's CDR3 is CASSLVLYSSYEQYF. The CDR3 region has the DNA TGTGCCAGCAGCTTAGTTCTCTACAGCTCCTACGAGCAGTACTTC.

This clonotype was counted between two and nine times. CDR3 bases: TGTGCCAGCAGCCAAGGACAGGGGTACTATGGCTACACCTTC. The encoded protein is CASSQGQGYYGYTF. V usage is TRBV14 and J usage is TRBJ1-2, with 8 bases aligning to TRBD1. V lost 1 base and J lost 3; bases outside the gene matches: 1. Germline lookup yields CDR1 SGHDN and CDR2 FVKESK. The CDR3 spans 14 residues.

This chain uses TRBV9 with TRBJ1-1; D uncertain. The V gene's germline CDR1 is SGDLS and CDR2 YYNGEE. V lost 3 bases and J 4 bases, leaving 10 bases between the germline ends. The CDR3 is made up of 13 amino acids. The CDR3 nucleotides are TGTGCCAGCAGCGCAACACAATCCACTGAAGCTTTCTTT. It translates to CASSATQSTEAFF. The full variable domain, its missing parts supplied by reference TRBV9 and TRBJ1-1, is DSGVTQTPKHLITATGQRVTLRCSPRSGDLSVYWYQQSLDQGLQFLIQYYNGEERAKGNILERFSAQQFPDLHSELNLSSLELGDSALYFCASSATQSTEAFFGQGTRLTVV.

This clonotype showed up just a few times. At one end the junction does not follow the germline gene, possibly because of a read error. This chain joins TRBV6-1 and TRBJ1-2; D perhaps matches TRBD1 (5 bases). The CDR3 sequence is 12 residues long. In germline, CDR1 is MNHNS, CDR2 SASEGT. The CDR3 bases are TGTGCCAACAGTAGGGACTTCTATGGCTACACCTTC. This codes for CANSRDFYGYTF.

This clonotype showed up many times. The chain carries TRBV2 and TRBJ1-6; tentatively, D is TRBD1 (5 bases). The germline V gene has CDR1 SNHLY and CDR2 FYNNEI. The CDR3 runs 15 residues. V dropped 1 base and J dropped 9 bases, with 13 bases sitting between them. The CDR3 DNA follows: TGTGCCAGCAGTGAAGATCAGGGAGCGGGTTCACCCCTCCACTTT. Its protein is CASSEDQGAGSPLHF.

This chain joins TRBV11-2 and TRBJ2-1; 11 bases are a match to TRBD2. Germline CDR1 is SGHAT and CDR2 is FQNNGV. The CDR3 totals 17 residues. V gave up 5 bases and J gave up 7 bases; unmatched junction bases: 13. CDR3 sequence reads: CASSPRGSGRAWNEQFF. The CDR3 nucleotides read TGTGCCAGCAGCCCTCGAGGTAGCGGGAGGGCCTGGAATGAGCAGTTCTTC.

This clonotype was detected many times. The V gene is TRBV19, the J gene TRBJ1-1; TRBD1 is a possible D gene (5 bases). Trimming took 5 bases from V and 5 from J, leaving 18 bases between them. Germline values: CDR1 LNHDA, CDR2 SQIVND (reference sequence). This CDR3 is 15 amino acids long. This CDR3 reads CASSRTSVGGTEAFF. CDR3 nucleotides: TGTGCCAGTAGTCGGACAAGCGTCGGGGGTACTGAAGCTTTCTTT.

This clonotype was seen repeatedly, ten times or more. V is TRBV11-2 and J is TRBJ2-1; 10 bases are shared with TRBD2. The trim removed 8 bases at V and 1 base at J, leaving 23 bases unmatched. CDR1 and CDR2 from the germline V gene are SGHAT and FQNNGV. The CDR3 consists of 21 residues. This CDR3 reads CASGSPSSGSGVRRSYNEQFF. The CDR3 DNA reads as TGTGCCAGCGGTTCCCCCTCTAGCGGGAGTGGAGTGCGACGTTCCTACAATGAGCAGTTCTTC.

The chain combines TRBV5-8 with TRBJ2-3; D is possibly TRBD1 (6 bases). V lost 1 base, J lost 4 bases, and 13 bases lay in between. The CDR3 runs to 15 residues. Germline V gene sequence: CDR1 SGHTS, CDR2 YDEGEE. The DNA of the CDR3 is TGTGCCAGCAGCTTGAAACAGGGTCCCCCAGATACGCAGTATTTT. As protein: CASSLKQGPPDTQYF.

This clonotype was seen ten or more times. The chain joins TRBV10-2 to TRBJ2-2, with D hard to call. CDR3 size: 12 residues. Germline V gives CDR1 WSHSY, CDR2 SAAADI. Deletions cut 7 bases from V and 5 bases from J, with 8 bases between. This chain's CDR3 is CASTLLTGELFF. CDR3 bases: TGCGCCAGCACCTTACTTACCGGGGAGCTGTTTTTT.

Only a few counts were recorded for this clonotype. One base away lies a much larger clone, so this may be a sequencing read error. DNA for the CDR3: TGTGTCAGCAGTTTATCTTGGGGCTACGAGCAGTACTTC. It yields the protein CVSSLSWGYEQYF. J is TRBJ2-7 and V is TRBV27; D is ambiguous. The CDR3 contains 13 residues. Germline CDR1 reads MNHEY; CDR2 reads SMNVEV (reference sequence).

The CDR3 is CASSQGGLAGSSYNEQFF. CDR3 coding DNA: TGCGCCAGCAGCCAAGGGGGATTAGCGGGTAGCTCCTACAATGAGCAGTTCTTC. The rearrangement uses TRBV4-1 and TRBJ2-1, with 7 bases aligning to TRBD2. The CDR3 spans 18 residues. Per germline, CDR1 MGHRA and CDR2 YSYEKL. After removal of 1 base from V and 0 bases from J, the junction contained 9 bases not matched to a gene.

This clonotype was counted between two and nine times. The chain employs TRBV5-4 and TRBJ1-3; 8 bases agree with TRBD1. Losses at the gene ends were 5 bases for V and 7 bases for J; bases not matched to a gene: 11. This CDR3 region has 15 residues. In germline, CDR1 is SGHNT, CDR2 YYREEE (reference sequence). The DNA for the CDR3 is TGTGCCAGCAGTTATATCGGACAGGGCTCGAACACCATATATTTT. Its translation: CASSYIGQGSNTIYF. Full variable domain (remainder filled in from reference TRBV5-4 and TRBJ1-3): ETGVTQSPTHLIKTRGQQVTLRCSSQSGHNTVSWYQQALGQGPQFIFQYYREEENGRGNFPPRFSGLQFPNYSSELNVNALELDDSALYLCASSYIGQGSNTIYFGEGSWLTVV.

This clonotype came up many times. CDR3 sequence: CASSLVGLTTDTQYF. The CDR3 nucleotides read TGTGCCAGCAGTTTAGTGGGACTAACAACAGATACGCAGTATTTT. V usage is TRBV12-3 or TRBV12-4 and J usage is TRBJ2-3; 7 bases are shared with TRBD2. V shed 1 base, J shed 3 bases, and the junction held 4 bases outside the gene matches. The CDR3 length is 15 residues.